Sequencing of this TCR beta chain was carried out in a study of blood T cell repertoires in COVID-19. Looking at the study overall: Researchers got acute and convalescent COVID-19 samples from the United States, Italy and Spain. Sources were T cells, B-cell-depleted T cells, or PBMCs; the material itself was cDNA or gDNA.

As processed by the authors: Reference gene primer amplification gave nucleated cell count estimates. Profiling relied on immunoSEQ multiplex PCR, and the TCRdb table lists in-frame clones only, not all of them. V, J and clone size were drawn from that table, and D and trimming were deduced from the DNA. The sample has 15,000 to 17,000 clones; approximately 83% are singletons. The receptor's source is a man between 65 and 79 years old in a cohort sampled during active COVID-19. Sequenced sample: peripheral blood.

The CDR3 sequence: CASSQLKTGSFQPQHF. The CDR3 DNA follows: TGTGCCAGCAGCCAACTTAAGACAGGGTCATTTCAGCCCCAGCATTTT. The chain combines TRBV6-6 with TRBJ1-5; TRBD1 matches at 7 bases. In germline, CDR1 is MNHNY, CDR2 SVGAGI (reference sequence). J was trimmed by 6 bases and V by 6 bases; bases with no gene match: 14. There are 16 residues in the CDR3.